The 31 T cell receptor beta chains below were found in one sample sequenced in a study of blood T cell repertoires in COVID-19. Profiled with immunoSEQ multiplex PCR; TCRdb holds only in-frame clones, not every one. The sample includes 150,000 to 200,000 clones, about 86% of them seen just once. The sequenced material came from peripheral blood. The receptors derive from a human donor with acute or convalescent COVID-19. The donor label of this sample is uncertain.

The chain uses TRBV2 and TRBJ2-6; 8 positions agree with TRBD1. The trim removed 5 bases at V and 2 bases at J, leaving 2 bases unmatched. The length of the CDR3 is 15 residues. Germline CDR1 reads SNHLY; CDR2 reads FYNNEI. In nucleotides, the CDR3 is TGTGCCAGCAGTTTGGACAGGGCTGGGGCCAACGTCCTGACTTTC. This sequence encodes CASSLDRAGANVLTF.

This clone was recorded once. The CDR3 DNA sequence: TGTGCCAGCAGGGAGAGCAATCAGCCCCAGCATTTT. Translating it yields CASRESNQPQHF. This chain links TRBV6-5 with TRBJ1-5; D call uncertain. In germline, CDR1 is MNHEY, CDR2 SVGAGI. This CDR3 has 12 amino acids. The V gene lost 6 bases and the J gene lost 1 base, with 4 bases spanning the gap.

The gene calls are TRBV7-9 and TRBJ1-5, with TRBD1 identical over 11 bases. Germline V gene data show CDR1 as SEHNR and CDR2 as FQNEAQ (reference sequence). The CDR3 length is 17 residues. The V gene end was trimmed by 3 bases and the J gene end by 2 bases; junction bases not matched to a gene: 6. For the CDR3, the DNA is TGTGCCAGCAGCTTGGGGACAGGGGGAAGGGGCAATCAGCCCCAGCATTTT. Translation gives CASSLGTGGRGNQPQHF.

The genes are TRBV15 and TRBJ2-1, with 9 positions matching TRBD2. The germline CDR1 and CDR2 sequences are LNHNV and YYDKDF (reference sequence). The CDR3 has 14 residues. V trimming: 8 bases; J trimming: 6 bases; junction bases outside the gene matches: 8. Written as DNA, the CDR3 is TGTGCCACCCCGGGACTAGCACGGGCCAATGAGCAGTTCTTC. Translation gives CATPGLARANEQFF.

V usage is TRBV30 and J usage is TRBJ2-7; 9 bases match TRBD2. V shed 5 bases and J 4 bases; nucleotides not matched to a gene: 9. The CDR3 contains 14 residues. The germline gives CDR1 GTSNPN, CDR2 SVGIG (reference sequence). CDR3 loop: CAWASGLAGYEQYF. The CDR3 DNA sequence: TGTGCCTGGGCCTCGGGGCTAGCGGGGTACGAGCAGTACTTC.

The rearrangement uses TRBV7-9 and TRBJ1-2; TRBD1 matches 8 bases. The CDR3 runs to 12 residues. V was clipped by 6 bases and J by 8 bases; unmatched bases: 5. CDR1 SEHNR and CDR2 FQNEAQ come from the germline V gene (reference sequence). The CDR3 DNA follows: TGTGCCAGCAGTACAGGGGGTCCCGGCTACACCTTC. Amino acids: CASSTGGPGYTF.

J is TRBJ1-6 and V is TRBV2; a weak D match, TRBD1 (6 bases). The V gene's germline CDR1 is SNHLY and CDR2 FYNNEI. The ends were cut back, 10 bases at V and 11 bases at J, with 18 bases in the middle. The CDR3 covers 13 residues. CDR3 nucleotide sequence: TGTGCCAACCGCGCGGACAGAGGGGCACCCCTCCACTTT. It encodes CANRADRGAPLHF.

The chain uses TRBV15 and TRBJ1-5, with D maybe TRBD1 (6 bases). V was shortened by 4 bases and J by 5 bases, with 15 bases between the two germline ends. Germline V gene lookup returns CDR1 LNHNV and CDR2 YYDKDF (reference sequence). CDR3 length: 15 residues. The CDR3 bases are TGTGCCACCAGCAAAAAGGGGGACGGTTATCAGCCCCAGCATTTT. Residues: CATSKKGDGYQPQHF.

This clone was recorded only once. This chain's CDR3 is CASSEPGGVEEAFF. The CDR3 DNA reads TGTGCCAGCAGTGAACCCGGGGGGGTAGAGGAAGCTTTCTTT. The chain combines TRBV25-1 with TRBJ1-1; D may be TRBD1 (5 bases). Germline CDR1 and CDR2: MGHDK and SYGVNS. The CDR3 is 14 residues long. The V end was cut by 2 bases, the J end by 8 bases, with 15 bases between.

This chain connects TRBV2 to TRBJ2-7; TRBD1 matches 8 bases. Per the germline V gene, CDR1 is SNHLY and CDR2 is FYNNEI. CDR3 length: 14 residues. The V and J ends lost 8 bases and 9 bases, in that order; junction bases with no gene match: 15. CDR3 nucleotides: TGTGCCAGCCTGGGGGCACAGGGGGTTTGGGGGCAGTACTTC. Protein product: CASLGAQGVWGQYF.

The chain recombines TRBV6-5 with TRBJ2-7, with 8 bases lining up with TRBD1. V gave up 9 bases and J gave up 2 bases; unmatched junction bases: 12. Germline V lookup: CDR1 MNHEY, CDR2 SVGAGI. There are 15 residues in the CDR3. The CDR3 here is CASGPFGTGPYEQYF. CDR3 coding DNA: TGTGCCAGTGGCCCTTTTGGGACAGGTCCCTACGAGCAGTACTTC.

The CDR3: CASSPIAGGFETQYF. The CDR3 DNA reads as TGTGCCAGCAGTCCGATAGCGGGGGGATTTGAGACCCAGTACTTC. The genes are TRBV28 and TRBJ2-5; 10 nucleotides line up with TRBD2. This CDR3 is built from 15 residues. With 5 bases clipped from V and 5 bases from J, the junction kept 8 bases outside the gene matches. From germline, CDR1 is MDHEN and CDR2 SYDVKM.

This clone was counted only a few times. The CDR3 sequence: CASSVSTGSTDTQYF. Here the CDR3 DNA reads TGTGCCAGCAGCGTTTCGACCGGGTCCACAGATACGCAGTATTTT. The chain links TRBV9 to TRBJ2-3, with D unresolved. CDR3 length equals 15 residues. From germline, CDR1 is SGDLS and CDR2 YYNGEE. V lost 2 bases and J lost 2, with 12 bases in between.

This chain connects TRBV15 to TRBJ2-3; D not resolved. The germline V gene has CDR1 LNHNV and CDR2 YYDKDF (reference sequence). V dropped 3 bases and J dropped 6 bases, with 10 bases sitting between them. CDR3 length: 13 residues. CDR3 sequence reads: CATSSPRYDTQYF. The CDR3 region has the DNA TGTGCCACCAGCAGCCCTCGGTATGATACGCAGTATTTT.

The genes are TRBV6-5 and TRBJ2-4; a weak D match, TRBD1 (8 bases). The V gene lost 4 bases and the J gene lost 5 bases, with 15 bases spanning the gap. This CDR3 region has 15 residues. CDR1 and CDR2 from the germline V gene are MNHEY and SVGAGI. The CDR3 region is CASSFDRGGENIQYF. The CDR3 DNA sequence: TGTGCCAGCAGTTTTGACAGGGGAGGGGAAAACATTCAGTACTTC.

This chain's CDR3 is CASSSVGLAGDTQYF. CDR3 bases: TGTGCCAGCAGCTCTGTAGGACTAGCGGGAGATACGCAGTATTTT. J is TRBJ2-3 and V is TRBV11-2, with 11 bases fitting TRBD2. V shed 4 bases and J 5 bases; nucleotides not matched to a gene: 5. CDR3 size: 15 residues. Germline assignment: CDR1 SGHAT and CDR2 FQNNGV.

The rearrangement uses TRBV29-1 and TRBJ2-7; 10 nucleotides match TRBD1. There are 14 residues in the CDR3. The germline V gene encodes CDR1 SQVTM and CDR2 ANQGSEA. With V trimmed by 7 bases and J by 1 base, 7 bases remained unmatched. For the CDR3, the DNA is TGCAGCGCGGGGGAGGACAGGGGGTCCTACGAGCAGTACTTC. It translates to CSAGEDRGSYEQYF.

The J gene is TRBJ2-7, the V gene TRBV18, with 9 bases identical to TRBD1. The CDR3 runs to 15 residues. Trimming cost V 5 bases and J 1 base; bases outside gene matches: 6. Per germline, CDR1 KGHSH and CDR2 LQKENI. The chain's CDR3 is CASSARDRVSYEQYF. The CDR3 DNA reads as TGTGCCAGCTCAGCTCGGGACAGGGTATCCTACGAGCAGTACTTC.

This clone was counted a single time. This chain connects TRBV3-1 (or the pseudogene TRBV3-2) to TRBJ1-1; D perhaps matches TRBD1 (6 bases). The CDR3 runs to 14 residues. Between the trimmed V and J ends, which lost 3 bases and 8 bases, there was a span of 16 bases. The germline V gene has CDR1 LGHDT and CDR2 YNNKEL (reference sequence). The CDR3 bases are TGTGCCAGCAGCCACCCTAAAGCCGGGACAGAAGCTTTCTTT. Its translation is CASSHPKAGTEAFF.

The rearrangement uses TRBV5-1 and TRBJ2-7; TRBD2 agrees at 8 bases. The CDR3 loop spans 15 amino acids. J lost 7 bases, V lost 4 bases, and 13 bases had no gene match. The V gene's germline CDR1 is SGHRS and CDR2 YFSETQ. CDR3 region: CASSPRGGRATEQYF. The CDR3 DNA is TGCGCCAGCAGCCCCCGGGGGGGCAGGGCGACGGAGCAGTACTTC.

The chain recombines TRBV29-1 with TRBJ2-3; TRBD2 is a possible D gene (6 bases). Deletions cut 4 bases from V and 0 bases from J, with 14 bases between. The CDR3 loop spans 15 amino acids. The germline V gene has CDR1 SQVTM and CDR2 ANQGSEA. In DNA, the CDR3 is TGCAGCGTTGGCGGGCTAGCGCCCAGCACAGATACGCAGTATTTT. It codes for CSVGGLAPSTDTQYF.

This clone was counted only a few times. The rearrangement uses TRBV5-1 and TRBJ2-1; 7 nucleotides align to TRBD2. Looked up from germline, CDR1 is SGHRS and CDR2 is YFSETQ. V was clipped by 0 bases and J by 6 bases; unmatched bases: 9. The CDR3 has 16 amino acids. The CDR3 reads CASSLEPGSGRNEQFF. CDR3 sequence (DNA): TGCGCCAGCAGCTTGGAACCGGGTAGCGGGCGCAATGAGCAGTTCTTC. Full variable domain (missing parts from reference TRBV5-1 and TRBJ2-1): KAGVTQTPRYLIKTRGQQVTLSCSPISGHRSVSWYQQTPGQGLQFLFEYFSETQRNKGNFPGRFSGRQFSNSRSEMNVSTLELGDSALYLCASSLEPGSGRNEQFFGPGTRLTVL.

With regard to this clone: Additional DNA sequences in this sample encode the identical CDR3. The chain carries TRBV9 and TRBJ2-7; 10 bases are shared with TRBD2. Trimming took 0 bases from V and 2 from J; bases not matched to a gene: 2. Germline V gives CDR1 SGDLS, CDR2 YYNGEE. The CDR3 is 15 residues long. CDR3 region: CASSVGLAGAYEQYF. The CDR3 DNA is TGTGCCAGCAGCGTAGGGCTAGCGGGGGCCTACGAGCAGTACTTC.

The rearrangement joins TRBV7-8 to TRBJ2-2; weak D call: TRBD1 (6 bases). CDR1 and CDR2 (germline): SGHVS, FQNEAQ. V gave up 5 bases and J gave up 4 bases, with 11 bases separating them. The CDR3 spans 14 residues. The CDR3 DNA sequence: TGTGCCAGCAGCACCGGGACACCCACCGGGGAGCTGTTTTTT. Its protein is CASSTGTPTGELFF.

The V and J genes are TRBV5-1 and TRBJ2-5, with 14 bases that match TRBD2. V lost 4 bases to trimming and J lost 4 bases; unmatched junction nucleotides: 3. The CDR3 extends over 15 amino acids. Germline CDR1 and CDR2: SGHRS and YFSETQ. This CDR3 reads CASSPGTSGGETQYF. DNA of the CDR3: TGCGCCAGCAGCCCCGGGACTAGCGGGGGAGAGACCCAGTACTTC.

The rearrangement uses TRBV29-1 and TRBJ1-2; 8 nucleotides match TRBD1. Germline V lookup: CDR1 SQVTM, CDR2 ANQGSEA. The V gene end was trimmed by 5 bases and the J gene end by 5 bases; junction bases not matched to a gene: 10. The CDR3 is 14 amino acids. The CDR3 DNA follows: TGCAGCGTTCCACGGGAGACAGGGGATTATGGCTACACCTTC. It specifies CSVPRETGDYGYTF. Combining the CDR3 with reference TRBV29-1 and TRBJ1-2 gives the whole variable domain SAVISQKPSRDICQRGTSLTIQCQVDSQVTMMFWYRQQPGQSLTLIATANQGSEATYESGFVIDKFPISRPNLTFSTLTVSNMSPEDSSIYLCSVPRETGDYGYTFGSGTRLTVV.

The chain recombines TRBV9 with TRBJ2-7, with 8 bases fitting TRBD2. Germline V gene lookup returns CDR1 SGDLS and CDR2 YYNGEE. CDR3 length equals 16 residues. The trim removed 0 bases at V and 6 bases at J, leaving 11 bases unmatched. The CDR3 reads CASSVDPAGVITEQYF. Here the CDR3 DNA reads TGTGCCAGCAGCGTAGACCCAGCGGGGGTGATAACCGAGCAGTACTTC.

The chain joins TRBV2 to TRBJ1-6, with D unclear. CDR3 length equals 16 residues. Trimming removed 7 bases from V and 4 bases from J, with 17 bases in between. Germline assignment: CDR1 SNHLY and CDR2 FYNNEI. CDR3 protein: CASNIEGGRYNSPLHF. As DNA, the CDR3 is TGTGCCAGCAACATAGAGGGAGGGCGATATAATTCACCCCTCCACTTT.

The chain couples TRBV6-5 to TRBJ1-6; 8 positions match TRBD1. Germline CDR1 is MNHEY and CDR2 is SVGAGI. With V trimmed by 6 bases and J by 14 bases, 9 bases remained unmatched. This CDR3 is 13 amino acids long. CDR3 sequence (DNA): TGTGCCAGCAGGACAGGGGATGAATTCACCCTCCACTTT. Translating it yields CASRTGDEFTLHF.

This clone was seen only a few times. The gene calls are TRBV3-1 (or the pseudogene TRBV3-2) and TRBJ2-2; possible D gene TRBD2, 6 bases. The CDR3 contains 13 residues. Deletions cut 4 bases from V and 6 bases from J, with 9 bases between. CDR1 is LGHDT, CDR2 YNNKEL, per germline (reference sequence). DNA for the CDR3: TGTGCCAGCAGCCTCGGGACTTCCGGGGAGCTGTTTTTT. Protein: CASSLGTSGELFF.

The chain joins TRBV6-5 to TRBJ1-1; D gene unclear. Germline CDR1 MNHEY, CDR2 SVGAGI. CDR3 size: 13 residues. The V and J ends lost 9 bases and 3 bases respectively, with 14 bases between them. This chain's CDR3 is CASTRSGYTEAFF. In DNA, the CDR3 is TGTGCCAGTACGCGAAGCGGGTACACTGAAGCTTTCTTT.